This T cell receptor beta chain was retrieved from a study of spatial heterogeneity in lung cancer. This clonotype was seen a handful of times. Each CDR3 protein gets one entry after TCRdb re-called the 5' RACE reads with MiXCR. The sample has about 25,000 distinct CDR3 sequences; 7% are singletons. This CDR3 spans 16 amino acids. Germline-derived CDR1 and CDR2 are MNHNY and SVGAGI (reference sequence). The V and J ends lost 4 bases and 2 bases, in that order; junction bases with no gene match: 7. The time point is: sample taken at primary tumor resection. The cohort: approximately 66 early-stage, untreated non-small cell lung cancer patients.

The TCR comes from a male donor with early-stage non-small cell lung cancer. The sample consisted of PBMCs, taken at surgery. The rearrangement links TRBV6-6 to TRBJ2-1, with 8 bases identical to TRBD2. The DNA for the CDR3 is TGTGCCAGCAGTTCCCTGGGGACTAGGGCCTACAATGAGCAGTTCTTC. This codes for CASSSLGTRAYNEQFF.